The 21 T cell receptor beta chains given below trace back to one sample, sequenced in a study of OX40 agonist ivuxolimab in advanced cancers. Using immunoSEQ multiplex PCR, the repertoire was profiled, and TCRdb retains in-frame clones only, with some absent. The repertoire holds more than 65,000 clones, with 84% as singletons. The sample consisted of CD4+ or CD8+ T cells sorted from blood, taken in a trial of the OX40 agonist ivuxolimab. The receptors were gathered from an adult with an advanced solid tumor such as melanoma, head and neck, liver or kidney cancer.

This rearrangement joins TRBV5-1 to TRBJ2-5; the match to TRBD2 covers 8 bases. Looked up from germline, CDR1 is SGHRS and CDR2 is YFSETQ. CDR3 length equals 13 residues. After removal of 3 bases from V and 11 bases from J, the junction contained 9 bases not matched to a gene. The CDR3 spells CASSSPGGDKQYF. CDR3 DNA: TGCGCCAGCAGCTCCCCGGGGGGGGACAAGCAGTACTTC. The full variable domain, rest sourced from reference TRBV5-1 and TRBJ2-5, is KAGVTQTPRYLIKTRGQQVTLSCSPISGHRSVSWYQQTPGQGLQFLFEYFSETQRNKGNFPGRFSGRQFSNSRSEMNVSTLELGDSALYLCASSSPGGDKQYFGPGTRLLVL.

This sequence joins TRBV6-5 and TRBJ2-7, with 10 positions matching TRBD1. J gave up 4 bases and V 2 bases, and 5 bases lay outside the gene matches. Germline CDR1 reads MNHEY; CDR2 reads SVGAGI. This CDR3 is 15 amino acids long. The CDR3 nucleotides are TGTGCCAGCAGTTACCTTGGGACAGGGGCATACGAGCAGTACTTC. Protein: CASSYLGTGAYEQYF.

The CDR3 DNA sequence: TGTGCCAGCAGTGATAGGACTGGCGGGGGGGCGACTGAGCAGTTCTTC. This translates into CASSDRTGGGATEQFF. The chain is built from TRBV2 and TRBJ2-1, with 9 bases aligning to TRBD2. Germline V lookup: CDR1 SNHLY, CDR2 FYNNEI. This CDR3 contains 16 residues. The V segment lost 3 bases and the J segment 9 bases; nucleotides outside the gene matches: 12.

The genes are TRBV18 and TRBJ2-3, with D unresolved. Between the trimmed V and J ends, which lost 3 bases and 0 bases, there was a span of 10 bases. Germline CDR1 reads KGHSH; CDR2 reads LQKENI. CDR3 length equals 15 residues. In nucleotides, the CDR3 is TGTGCCAGCTCACCTCGAGGAGTAAGCACAGATACGCAGTATTTT. This sequence encodes CASSPRGVSTDTQYF.

The V gene is TRBV11-2, the J gene TRBJ1-3; a possible D gene is TRBD1 (6 bases). In germline, CDR1 is SGHAT, CDR2 FQNNGV. V shed 4 bases and J shed 0 bases, with 7 bases lying between them. This CDR3 is built from 14 residues. CDR3 sequence: CASSSGHSGNTIYF. Here the CDR3 DNA reads TGTGCCAGCAGCTCGGGACACTCTGGAAACACCATATATTTT.

This sequence joins TRBV18 and TRBJ1-5; a weak D match, TRBD1 (6 bases). Germline CDR1 reads KGHSH; CDR2 reads LQKENI. The CDR3 sequence is 16 residues long. Trimming took off 1 base at V and 6 bases at J, with 16 bases between the two ends. CDR3 nucleotide sequence: TGTGCCAGCTCACCACAGGACAGCCCCCGGGGTCAGCCCCAGCATTTT. Translation: CASSPQDSPRGQPQHF.

The rearrangement uses TRBV5-1 and TRBJ1-6; the D is unclear. The CDR3 sequence is 16 residues long. Trimming left V 4 bases short and J 0 bases short, with 11 bases between. Looked up from germline, CDR1 is SGHRS and CDR2 is YFSETQ. The CDR3 region is CASSLESFSYNSPLHF. For the CDR3, the DNA is TGCGCCAGCAGCCTAGAGAGTTTCTCCTATAATTCACCCCTCCACTTT.

The rearrangement links TRBV7-2 to TRBJ1-5; a possible D gene is TRBD1 (6 bases). The V and J ends lost 4 bases and 3 bases respectively, with 19 bases between them. The germline V gene encodes CDR1 SGHTA and CDR2 FQGNSA. The CDR3 is 17 residues long. CDR3 sequence: CASSWDGWSGDNQPQHF. The CDR3 bases are TGTGCCAGCAGCTGGGATGGATGGTCAGGGGACAATCAGCCCCAGCATTTT.

The chain employs TRBV6-5 and TRBJ1-6, with 8 bases aligning to TRBD1. The V gene's germline CDR1 is MNHEY and CDR2 SVGAGI. The CDR3 totals 15 residues. After removal of 3 bases from V and 11 bases from J, the junction contained 9 bases not matched to a gene. CDR3 loop: CASSYRQGRATPLHF. CDR3 in DNA: TGTGCCAGCAGTTATAGACAGGGGCGGGCAACACCCCTCCACTTT.

The chain couples TRBV29-1 to TRBJ1-1; a weak D match, TRBD1 (6 bases). Trimming stripped 6 bases from V and 2 bases from J, with 13 bases between. CDR1 is SQVTM and CDR2 is ANQGSEA in the germline V gene. The CDR3 has 13 amino acids. The CDR3 protein is CSVSGVLNTEAFF. The CDR3 DNA reads TGCAGCGTATCAGGGGTGCTAAACACTGAAGCTTTCTTT.

The rearrangement joins TRBV6-1 to TRBJ1-1; no definite D call. This CDR3 has 13 residues. Germline V gene data show CDR1 as MNHNS and CDR2 as SASEGT. V was clipped by 4 bases and J by 1 base, with 7 bases between them. CDR3 sequence reads: CASSGRRNTEAFF. The CDR3, as DNA: TGTGCCAGCAGTGGGAGGAGGAACACTGAAGCTTTCTTT.

The CDR3 DNA reads as TGTGCCAGCAGCTTGGGATGGGGGAGCAATCAGCCCCAGCATTTT. This sequence encodes CASSLGWGSNQPQHF. The gene calls are TRBV5-8 and TRBJ1-5, with D possibly matching TRBD1 (5 bases). This CDR3 spans 15 amino acids. Between the trimmed V and J ends, which lost 0 bases and 1 base, there was a span of 8 bases. The germline V gene encodes CDR1 SGHTS and CDR2 YDEGEE.

V usage is TRBV2 and J usage is TRBJ1-1; 7 positions match TRBD1. J was trimmed by 8 bases and V by 6 bases; bases with no gene match: 6. The CDR3 has 12 residues. Germline V lookup: CDR1 SNHLY, CDR2 FYNNEI. The CDR3 spells CASRPDRAEAFF. The CDR3 DNA reads TGTGCCAGCAGGCCCGACAGGGCCGAAGCTTTCTTT.

This sequence joins TRBV11-2 and TRBJ2-7; D is uncertain. Germline V gene lookup returns CDR1 SGHAT and CDR2 FQNNGV. The CDR3 contains 12 residues. Trimming pared 6 bases from V and 4 bases from J, leaving 10 bases between. CDR3 region: CASSSGGYEQYF. DNA of the CDR3: TGTGCCAGCAGTTCGGGTGGTTACGAGCAGTACTTC.

The rearrangement uses TRBV5-1 and TRBJ1-4, with D possibly being TRBD1 (5 bases). The CDR3 covers 15 residues. Germline values: CDR1 SGHRS, CDR2 YFSETQ. V was trimmed by 5 bases and J by 0 bases, leaving 11 bases between them. CDR3 DNA: TGCGCCAGCAGTCTTGGAGGGGCAACTAATGAAAAACTGTTTTTT. It translates to CASSLGGATNEKLFF.

The chain has TRBV10-3 and TRBJ1-2, with 7 bases that match TRBD1. The V gene's germline CDR1 is ENHRY and CDR2 SYGVKD. This CDR3 spans 12 amino acids. Trimming at V came to 10 bases and at J to 4 bases, leaving 6 bases not matched to a gene. CDR3 amino acids: CATEGTVYGYTF. Here the CDR3 DNA reads TGTGCCACGGAGGGGACAGTCTATGGCTACACCTTC.

The chain recombines TRBV19 with TRBJ2-1; a weak D match, TRBD2 (6 bases). Trimming took off 7 bases at V and 8 bases at J, with 18 bases between the two ends. The CDR3 contains 14 residues. Germline V CDR1 and CDR2: LNHDA, SQIVND (reference sequence). CDR3 residues: CASTPGTWRHEQFF. The CDR3 bases are TGTGCCAGTACCCCAGGGACTTGGAGACATGAGCAGTTCTTC.

This clone was detected only a few times. The chain has TRBV19 and TRBJ1-1; tentatively, D is TRBD1 (5 bases). V was pared by 5 bases and J by 3 bases, with 16 bases between. CDR1 and CDR2 (germline): LNHDA, SQIVND (reference sequence). There are 15 residues in the CDR3. CDR3: CASSPSGSWYTEAFF. The CDR3 coding sequence is TGTGCCAGTAGTCCCTCAGGGAGTTGGTACACTGAAGCTTTCTTT.

This chain connects TRBV6-5 to TRBJ2-1, with D possibly matching TRBD2 (7 bases). This CDR3 has 16 amino acids. CDR1 is MNHEY, CDR2 SVGAGI, per germline. V was pared by 0 bases and J by 12 bases, with 21 bases between. The CDR3 loop reads CASSYSGGASLWGQFF. CDR3 DNA sequence: TGTGCCAGCAGTTACTCTGGGGGGGCGAGCCTATGGGGGCAGTTCTTC.

V gene TRBV18 combines with J gene TRBJ1-4, with 7 bases lining up with TRBD1. Trimming took 3 bases from V and 8 from J; bases not matched to a gene: 12. The germline CDR1 and CDR2 sequences are KGHSH and LQKENI. This CDR3 contains 16 residues. This CDR3 is CASSPLKGTAWEKLFF. CDR3 DNA: TGTGCCAGCTCACCCCTAAAGGGGACAGCTTGGGAAAAACTGTTTTTT.

The chain employs TRBV5-1 and TRBJ1-1; D may be TRBD1 (5 bases). The CDR3 has 15 amino acids. CDR1 and CDR2 (germline): SGHRS, YFSETQ. V gave up 4 bases and J gave up 4 bases, with 17 bases separating them. The CDR3 sequence: CASSTEAGLGTEAFF. CDR3 in DNA: TGCGCCAGCAGCACCGAGGCAGGGTTGGGCACTGAAGCTTTCTTT. Full variable domain (rest looked up from reference TRBV5-1 and TRBJ1-1): KAGVTQTPRYLIKTRGQQVTLSCSPISGHRSVSWYQQTPGQGLQFLFEYFSETQRNKGNFPGRFSGRQFSNSRSEMNVSTLELGDSALYLCASSTEAGLGTEAFFGQGTRLTVV.